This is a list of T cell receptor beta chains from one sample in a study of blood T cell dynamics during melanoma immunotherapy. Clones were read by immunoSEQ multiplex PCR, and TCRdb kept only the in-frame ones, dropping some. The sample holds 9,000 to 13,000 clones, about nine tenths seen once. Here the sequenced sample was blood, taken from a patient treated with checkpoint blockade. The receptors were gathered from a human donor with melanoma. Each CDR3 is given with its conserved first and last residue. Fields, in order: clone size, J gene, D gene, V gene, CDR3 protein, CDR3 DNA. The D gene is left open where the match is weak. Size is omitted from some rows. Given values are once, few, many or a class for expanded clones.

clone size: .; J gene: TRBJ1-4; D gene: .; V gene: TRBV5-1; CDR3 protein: CASREGNEKLFF; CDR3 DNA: TGCGCCAGCAGGGAGGGCAATGAAAAACTGTTTTTT
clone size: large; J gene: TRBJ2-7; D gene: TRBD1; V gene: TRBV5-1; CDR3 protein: CASSWTGPSYEQYF; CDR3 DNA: TGCGCCAGCAGCTGGACAGGCCCATCCTACGAGCAGTACTTC
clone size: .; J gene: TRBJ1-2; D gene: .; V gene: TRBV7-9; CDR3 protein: CASSLQGMSGYTF; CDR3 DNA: TGTGCCAGCAGCTTACAGGGTATGTCTGGCTACACCTTC
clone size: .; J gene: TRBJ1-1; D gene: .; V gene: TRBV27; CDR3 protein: CASSLRVTGNTEAFF; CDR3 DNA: TGTGCCAGCAGTTTACGGGTGACAGGGAACACTGAAGCTTTCTTT
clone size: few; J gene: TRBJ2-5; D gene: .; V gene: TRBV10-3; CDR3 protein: CAISRTEQETQYF; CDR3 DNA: TGTGCCATCAGTAGGACGGAACAAGAGACCCAGTACTTC
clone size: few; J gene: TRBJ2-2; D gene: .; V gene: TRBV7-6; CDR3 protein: CASSSTGNTGELFF; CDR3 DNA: TGTGCCAGCAGCTCGACAGGGAACACCGGGGAGCTGTTTTTT
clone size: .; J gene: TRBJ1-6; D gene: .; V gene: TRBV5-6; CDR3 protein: CASSTGTANYNSPLHF; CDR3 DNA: TGTGCCAGCAGCACAGGGACGGCTAACTATAATTCACCCCTCCACTTT
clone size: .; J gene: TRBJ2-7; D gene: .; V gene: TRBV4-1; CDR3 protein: CASSQDPRSSYEQYF; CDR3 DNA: TGCGCCAGCAGCCAAGATCCCAGGAGCTCCTACGAGCAGTACTTC
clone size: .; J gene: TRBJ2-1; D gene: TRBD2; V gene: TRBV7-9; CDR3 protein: CASSLGSGRGGNNEQFF; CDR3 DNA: TGTGCCAGCAGCTTAGGTAGTGGGCGCGGGGGGAACAATGAGCAGTTCTTC
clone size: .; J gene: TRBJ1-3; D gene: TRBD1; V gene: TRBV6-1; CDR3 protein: CASTPQGPGNTIYF; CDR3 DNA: TGTGCCAGCACCCCACAGGGGCCTGGAAACACCATATATTTT
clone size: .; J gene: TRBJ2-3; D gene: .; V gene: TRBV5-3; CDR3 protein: CARSSPGPLATDTQYF; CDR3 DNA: TGTGCCAGAAGCTCCCCTGGACCCCTGGCCACAGATACGCAGTATTTT
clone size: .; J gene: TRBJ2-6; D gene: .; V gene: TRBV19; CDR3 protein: CASSLGRDGANVLTF; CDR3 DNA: TGTGCCAGTAGTCTCGGGCGGGATGGGGCCAACGTCCTGACTTTC
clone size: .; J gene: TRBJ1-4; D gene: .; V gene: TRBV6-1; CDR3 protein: CASRKRAADSEKLFF; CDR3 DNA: TGTGCCAGCAGAAAAAGGGCAGCTGATAGTGAAAAACTGTTTTTT
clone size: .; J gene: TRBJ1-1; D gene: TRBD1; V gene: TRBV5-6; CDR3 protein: CASSADTGVATAFF; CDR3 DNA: TGTGCCAGCAGCGCGGATACAGGGGTAGCAACAGCTTTCTTT
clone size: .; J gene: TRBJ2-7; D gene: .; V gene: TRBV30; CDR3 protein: CAWEGRFPPYEQYF; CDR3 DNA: TGTGCCTGGGAAGGACGCTTTCCCCCCTACGAGCAGTACTTC
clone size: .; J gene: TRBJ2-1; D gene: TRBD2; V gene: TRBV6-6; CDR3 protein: CASSYWASGEQFF; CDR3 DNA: TGTGCCAGCAGTTACTGGGCTAGCGGGGAGCAGTTCTTC
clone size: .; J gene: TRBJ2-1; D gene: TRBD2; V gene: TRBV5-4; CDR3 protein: CASSLNRGGSYNEQFF; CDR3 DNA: TGTGCCAGCAGCTTAAATCGGGGAGGGTCCTACAATGAGCAGTTCTTC
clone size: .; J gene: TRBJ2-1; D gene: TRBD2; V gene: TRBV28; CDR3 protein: CASLAGGSSYNEQFF; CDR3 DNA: TGTGCCTCTTTAGCGGGGGGGAGCTCCTACAATGAGCAGTTCTTC
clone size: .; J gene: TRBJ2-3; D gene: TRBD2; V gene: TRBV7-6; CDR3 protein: CASSLGRGGLDTQYF; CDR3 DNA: TGTGCCAGCAGCTTAGGGCGGGGGGGCTTAGATACGCAGTATTTT
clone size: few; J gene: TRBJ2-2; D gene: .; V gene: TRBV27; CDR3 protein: CASSWRAPGELFF; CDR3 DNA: TGTGCCAGCAGTTGGAGGGCTCCCGGGGAGCTGTTTTTT
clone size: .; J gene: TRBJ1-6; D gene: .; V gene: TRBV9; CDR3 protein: CASSVAPQGNSPLHF; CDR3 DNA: TGTGCCAGCAGCGTAGCCCCCCAGGGGAATTCACCCCTCCACTTT
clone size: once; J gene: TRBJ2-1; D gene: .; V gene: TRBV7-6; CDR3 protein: CASSLVGAGYNEQFF; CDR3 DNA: TGTGCCAGCAGCTTAGTGGGGGCGGGGTACAATGAGCAGTTCTTC
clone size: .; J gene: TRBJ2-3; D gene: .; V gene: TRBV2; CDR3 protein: CASSQEGAGADTQYF; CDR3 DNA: TGTGCCAGCTCTCAGGAGGGGGCAGGTGCAGATACGCAGTATTTT
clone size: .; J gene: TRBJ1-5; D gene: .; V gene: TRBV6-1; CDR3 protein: CASSEWGVRPQHF; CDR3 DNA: TGTGCCAGCAGTGAATGGGGTGTTAGGCCCCAGCATTTT
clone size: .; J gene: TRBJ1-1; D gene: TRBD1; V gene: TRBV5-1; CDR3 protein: CASSSTTGASEAFF; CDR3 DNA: TGCGCCAGCAGCTCTACTACAGGGGCCTCTGAAGCTTTCTTT
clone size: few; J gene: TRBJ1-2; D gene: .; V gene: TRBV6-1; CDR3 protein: CASSASSYGYTF; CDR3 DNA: TGTGCCAGCAGTGCCTCCAGTTATGGCTACACCTTC